This TCR beta chain was captured in a study of blood T cell repertoires in COVID-19. Germline CDR1 SGHRS, CDR2 YFSETQ. The CDR3 has 14 residues. As for this clone: One end of the junction varies from germline; a read error may be responsible.

In the authors' methods: Amplifying reference gene primers gave estimates of nucleated cell counts. TCRdb's copy holds only in-frame clones and misses some; the assay was immunoSEQ multiplex PCR. For V, J and clone size, that table is used; D and trimming come from the DNA. The table shows 150,000 to 200,000 clones, with around 84% occurring only once. This receptor was identified in an elderly woman with acute or convalescent COVID-19. The chain employs TRBV5-1 and TRBJ1-4; tentatively, D is TRBD1 (6 bases). Sequenced input: peripheral blood. CDR3 amino acids: CTSSSGGPNEKLFF. CDR3 nucleotide sequence: TGCACCAGCAGCTCGGGGGGCCCTAATGAAAAACTGTTTTTT.